The source of this T cell receptor beta chain is a study of cytotoxic CD8 clonotypes in ibrutinib-treated CLL. Depths of 1 in 200,000 to 1 in 1 million T cells were the sequencing target. TCRdb's copy holds only in-frame clones and misses some; the assay was immunoSEQ multiplex PCR. The table includes approximately 120,000 clones, approximately 81% detected once. V was cut by 2 bases and J by 0 bases, with 11 bases left in between. Germline V gene data show CDR1 as MNHEY and CDR2 as SMNVEV (reference sequence). This CDR3 has 16 amino acids. The chain recombines TRBV27 with TRBJ2-1, with D uncertain. Sequencing used PBMCs, obtained after 24 months of ibrutinib treatment. The source is a human donor with chronic lymphocytic leukemia. In nucleotides, the CDR3 is TGTGCCAGCAGTTTAGGGCAGGTGAACTCCTACAATGAGCAGTTCTTC. It codes for CASSLGQVNSYNEQFF.